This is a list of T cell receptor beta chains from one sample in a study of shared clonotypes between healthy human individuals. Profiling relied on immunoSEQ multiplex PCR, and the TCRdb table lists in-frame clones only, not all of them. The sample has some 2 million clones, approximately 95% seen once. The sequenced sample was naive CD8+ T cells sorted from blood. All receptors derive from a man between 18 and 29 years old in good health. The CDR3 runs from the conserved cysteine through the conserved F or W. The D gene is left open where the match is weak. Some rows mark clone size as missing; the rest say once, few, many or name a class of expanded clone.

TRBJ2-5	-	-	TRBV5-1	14	TGCGCCAGCAGCTTGGTAGCTCCGCAAGAGACCCAGTACTTC	CASSLVAPQETQYF
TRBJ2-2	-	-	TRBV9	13	TGTGCCAGCAGCCCGACGAACACCGGGGAGCTGTTTTTT	CASSPTNTGELFF
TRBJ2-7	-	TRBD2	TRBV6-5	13	TGTGCCAGCAGTTATGCGGGAGTGTTCGAGCAGTACTTC	CASSYAGVFEQYF
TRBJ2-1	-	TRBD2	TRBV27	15	TGTGCCAGCGGCTTTAGCGGGGGGTCCTACAATGAGCAGTTCTTC	CASGFSGGSYNEQFF
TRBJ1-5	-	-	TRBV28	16	TGTGCCAGCAGCCTCGACCGGGGGGGGAAGGATCAGCCCCAGCATTTT	CASSLDRGGKDQPQHF
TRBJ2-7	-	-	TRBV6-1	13	TGTGCCAGCAGTTTGACAGAGGGATACGAGCAGTACTTC	CASSLTEGYEQYF
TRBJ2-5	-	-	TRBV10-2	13	TGCGCCAGCAGTGATCAGTTACAAGAGACCCAGTACTTC	CASSDQLQETQYF
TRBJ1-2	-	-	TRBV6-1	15	TGTGCCAGCAGTGAATGGGTGGCCGGAACCTATGGCTACACCTTC	CASSEWVAGTYGYTF
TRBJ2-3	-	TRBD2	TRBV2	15	TGTGCCAGCAGCCTCTCCCTAGCGGGCACAGATACGCAGTATTTT	CASSLSLAGTDTQYF
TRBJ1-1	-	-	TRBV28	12	TGTGCCAGCAGTTTAAGAAAAGGGGAAGCTTTCTTT	CASSLRKGEAFF
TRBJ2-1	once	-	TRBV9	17	TGTGCCAGCAGCGTTTCGACTAGGGGCAAATCCTACAATGAGCAGTTCTTC	CASSVSTRGKSYNEQFF
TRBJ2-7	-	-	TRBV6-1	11	TGTGCCAGCAGTAACCCGGGAGAGCAGTACTTC	CASSNPGEQYF
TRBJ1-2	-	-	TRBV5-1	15	TGCGCCAGCAGCTTGGCCGCACTTACTAACTATGGCTACACCTTC	CASSLAALTNYGYTF
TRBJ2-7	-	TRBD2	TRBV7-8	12	TGTGCCAGCAGCTTAGACGGGGGGAGGCAGTACTTC	CASSLDGGRQYF
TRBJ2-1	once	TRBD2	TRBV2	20	TGTGCCAGCAGTGAAGCCAGGTTAGCGGGAGGGCCGAGCTCCTACAATGAGCAGTTCTTC	CASSEARLAGGPSSYNEQFF
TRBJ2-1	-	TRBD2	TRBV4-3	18	TGCGCCAGCAGCCAAGATCTTGAGCGGGAGGGGGTCTACAATGAGCAGTTCTTC	CASSQDLEREGVYNEQFF
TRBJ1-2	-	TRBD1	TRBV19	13	TGTGCCAGTAGTTCAGGGGGCCTCTACGGCTACACCTTC	CASSSGGLYGYTF
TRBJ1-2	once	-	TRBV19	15	TGTGCCAGTAGTATAGGTTCGGCAGATACTGTTGGCTACACCTTC	CASSIGSADTVGYTF
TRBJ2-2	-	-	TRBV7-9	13	TGTGCCAGCAGCTCCTCCGGGTACGGGGAGCTGTTTTTT	CASSSSGYGELFF
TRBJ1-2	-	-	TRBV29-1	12	TGCAGCGTTGACCGGGGAGGGTATGGCTACACCTTC	CSVDRGGYGYTF
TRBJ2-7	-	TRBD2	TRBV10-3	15	TGTGCCATCAGTGAGAGCGGGGGTCCTACCTACGAGCAGTACTTC	CAISESGGPTYEQYF
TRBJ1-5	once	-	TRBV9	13	TGTGCCAGCAGCGTGGGACCCAATCAGCCCCAGCATTTT	CASSVGPNQPQHF
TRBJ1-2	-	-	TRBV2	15	TGTGCCAGCAGTGGGGGGACACTTCTAAACTATGGCTACACCTTC	CASSGGTLLNYGYTF
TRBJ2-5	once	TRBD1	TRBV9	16	TGTGCCAGCAGCGTAGGGGGACAGCTTTTACAAGAGACCCAGTACTTC	CASSVGGQLLQETQYF
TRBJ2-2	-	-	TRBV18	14	TGTGCCAGCTCACCTTCGGGTGGCGCCGGGGAGCTGTTTTTT	CASSPSGGAGELFF
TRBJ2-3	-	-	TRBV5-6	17	TGTGCCAGCAGCTTGGCACTCCGGGACTTTCGCACAGATACGCAGTATTTT	CASSLALRDFRTDTQYF
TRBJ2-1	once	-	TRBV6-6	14	TGTGCCAGCAGAAAGGATTGGGACTACAATGAGCAGTTCTTC	CASRKDWDYNEQFF
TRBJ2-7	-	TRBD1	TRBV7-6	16	TGTGCCAGCAGCTTGGGACAGGACTTTCTCGACTACGAGCAGTACTTC	CASSLGQDFLDYEQYF
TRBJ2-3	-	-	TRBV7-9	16	TGTGCCAGCAGCCACCCGGAGGGGACAGAGACAGATACGCAGTATTTT	CASSHPEGTETDTQYF